This TCR beta chain comes out of a study of blood T cell repertoires in COVID-19. Regarding this clone: A read error may account for a junction end that differs from germline.

Produced via immunoSEQ multiplex PCR; TCRdb's table is partial and in-frame only. This table holds approximately 230,000 clones, about 91% found once. The CDR3 runs 17 residues. Germline-derived CDR1 and CDR2 are SSHAT and FNYEAQ (reference sequence). The V and J genes are TRBV7-7 and TRBJ2-1; TRBD2 aligns across 13 bases. The receptor comes from a woman younger than 45 with COVID-19, enrolled during active disease. Material: peripheral blood. The CDR3 loop reads CASSLGLAGAANNEQFF. CDR3 DNA sequence: TGTGCTAGCAGCTTAGGACTAGCGGGGGCCGCCAACAATGAGCAGTTCTTC.